Listed here are 30 T cell receptor beta chains from one sample, sequenced in a study of shared clonotypes between healthy human individuals. Method: immunoSEQ multiplex PCR; TCRdb's copy keeps in-frame clones and lacks some. The repertoire holds about 510,000 clones, with about 75% as singletons. Input material: PBMCs. These receptors originate from a woman aged 40 to 49 in good health. Some clones in this sample may be carry-over from other donors' samples.

The rearrangement uses TRBV7-8 and TRBJ2-7; D possibly uses TRBD1 or TRBD2 (6 bases each). Trimming cost V 5 bases and J 0 bases, with 17 bases left between them. Germline lookup yields CDR1 SGHVS and CDR2 FQNEAQ. The CDR3 loop spans 16 amino acids. The CDR3 is CASSPWGATSSYEQYF. The CDR3 bases are TGTGCCAGCAGCCCATGGGGGGCCACCAGCTCCTACGAGCAGTACTTC.

The rearrangement links TRBV30 to TRBJ1-3; D may be TRBD1 (6 bases). Trimming took 4 bases from V and 7 from J, leaving 11 bases between them. Germline assignment: CDR1 GTSNPN and CDR2 SVGIG (reference sequence). The CDR3 is 12 amino acids. The CDR3 nucleotides are TGTGCCTGGACACAGGGTTGGAACACCATATATTTT. As protein: CAWTQGWNTIYF.

This clone was recorded a few times. This chain links TRBV30 with TRBJ1-6; weak D call: TRBD1 (5 bases). Germline V gene lookup returns CDR1 GTSNPN and CDR2 SVGIG (reference sequence). The CDR3 is 13 amino acids. Trimming pared 5 bases from V and 0 bases from J, leaving 5 bases between. In DNA form, the CDR3 reads TGTGCCTGGGGACACTCCTATAATTCACCCCTCCACTTT. It yields the protein CAWGHSYNSPLHF.

The gene calls are TRBV4-2 and TRBJ2-5, with TRBD2 matching 7 bases. Germline V lookup: CDR1 LGHNA, CDR2 YNFKEQ. The CDR3 contains 16 residues. V was clipped by 0 bases and J by 5 bases; unmatched bases: 9. The CDR3, as DNA: TGTGCCAGCAGCCAAGATTGGGGCGGGAGCGGGGAGACCCAGTACTTC. Its protein product is CASSQDWGGSGETQYF.

The rearrangement links TRBV18 to TRBJ2-3; 10 positions match TRBD1. V was pared by 5 bases and J by 1 base, with 3 bases of the junction left unmatched. Germline V gene sequence: CDR1 KGHSH, CDR2 LQKENI. The CDR3 extends over 15 amino acids. DNA for the CDR3: TGTGCCAGCTCATTGGACAGGGGGGGCACAGATACGCAGTATTTT. Its translation is CASSLDRGGTDTQYF.

This chain's CDR3 is CASSLDAGAVQETQYF. As DNA, the CDR3 is TGTGCCAGCAGCTTGGACGCGGGGGCGGTACAAGAGACCCAGTACTTC. This sequence joins TRBV5-8 and TRBJ2-5; the D gene is possibly TRBD2 (7 bases). Trimming took off 0 bases at V and 2 bases at J, with 14 bases between the two ends. Germline-derived CDR1 and CDR2 are SGHTS and YDEGEE. The CDR3 has 16 amino acids.

This clone was detected a few times. J is TRBJ2-1 and V is TRBV5-1, with 7 positions matching TRBD1. V lost 2 bases to trimming and J lost 4 bases; unmatched junction nucleotides: 12. The CDR3 is 17 amino acids. Germline loops: CDR1 SGHRS, CDR2 YFSETQ. The CDR3 reads CASSLATQGVGYNEQFF. The CDR3, as DNA: TGCGCCAGCAGCTTAGCCACCCAGGGGGTGGGATACAATGAGCAGTTCTTC.

V and J are TRBV5-4 and TRBJ2-1, with 11 bases aligning to TRBD2. The CDR3 runs to 15 residues. Per germline, CDR1 SGHNT and CDR2 YYREEE (reference sequence). V gave up 4 bases and J gave up 9 bases; unmatched junction bases: 9. DNA for the CDR3: TGTGCCAGCAGCGCCGAGGGACTAGCGGCCCTTGAGCAGTTCTTC. It encodes CASSAEGLAALEQFF.

V gene TRBV10-3 combines with J gene TRBJ2-3; D is uncertain. The CDR3 consists of 15 residues. The germline CDR1 and CDR2 sequences are ENHRY and SYGVKD. Trimming left V 0 bases short and J 1 base short, with 8 bases between. CDR3 residues: CAISESNGRTDTQYF. The CDR3 coding sequence is TGTGCCATCAGTGAGTCGAACGGGCGCACAGATACGCAGTATTTT.

The genes are TRBV7-3 and TRBJ2-3, with TRBD1 matching over 7 bases. The length of the CDR3 is 13 residues. Trimming took 5 bases from V and 3 from J; bases not matched to a gene: 2. Per germline, CDR1 SGHTA and CDR2 FQGTGA. The CDR3 reads CASSQDRTDTQYF. The CDR3, as DNA: TGTGCCAGCAGCCAGGACAGGACAGATACGCAGTATTTT. Supplemented by reference TRBV7-3 and TRBJ2-3, the full variable domain reads GAGVSQTPSNKVTEKGKYVELRCDPISGHTALYWYRQSLGQGPEFLIYFQGTGAADDSGLPNDRFFAVRPEGSVSTLKIQRTERGDSAVYLCASSQDRTDTQYFGPGTRLTVL.

This clone was observed a handful of times. The chain is built from TRBV11-2 and TRBJ1-5, with D perhaps TRBD1 (6 bases). The CDR3 consists of 16 residues. The germline V and J ends were trimmed by 5 bases and 5 bases, with 19 bases remaining between them. The germline gives CDR1 SGHAT, CDR2 FQNNGV. The CDR3 bases are TGTGCCAGCAGCCCCGCTTCGGGGGCGGGCGATCAGCCCCAGCATTTT. Residues: CASSPASGAGDQPQHF.

This clone appeared a few times. The J gene is TRBJ2-6, the V gene TRBV6-6, with unresolved D. Trimming took 2 bases from V and 2 from J, leaving 7 bases between them. The CDR3 has 15 amino acids. The germline CDR1 and CDR2 sequences are MNHNY and SVGAGI (reference sequence). CDR3 DNA sequence: TGTGCCAGCAGTTACGGGGTTCCTGGGGCCAACGTCCTGACTTTC. Residues: CASSYGVPGANVLTF.

This clone appeared a single time. The chain carries TRBV28 and TRBJ2-7; TRBD2 agrees at 9 bases. The V and J ends lost 3 bases and 1 base, in that order; junction bases with no gene match: 10. Germline assignment: CDR1 MDHEN and CDR2 SYDVKM. The CDR3 length is 17 residues. Written as DNA, the CDR3 is TGTGCCAGCAGTTTTTCTAGCGGGAAATCCTGGTCCTACGAGCAGTACTTC. Translated, it gives CASSFSSGKSWSYEQYF.

J is TRBJ1-1 and V is TRBV18; a possible D gene is TRBD1 (6 bases). Trimming shortened V by 8 bases and J by 4 bases, and 20 bases separated the two germline ends. There are 15 residues in the CDR3. Germline V lookup: CDR1 KGHSH, CDR2 LQKENI. The DNA of the CDR3 is TGTGCCAGCGCAGGGAGCGCTGGACAGACCACTGAAGCTTTCTTT. Protein sequence: CASAGSAGQTTEAFF.

On this clone: This clone may be a read error of a much larger clone one base away. The gene calls are TRBV10-3 and TRBJ1-2; 9 bases are a match to TRBD1. The CDR3 totals 15 residues. CDR1 ENHRY and CDR2 SYGVKD come from the germline V gene. The CDR3 region is CVISERDRASDGYTF. The CDR3 region has the DNA TGTGTCATCAGTGAGCGGGACAGGGCATCAGATGGCTACACCTTC.

This clone was observed many times. This chain connects TRBV25-1 to TRBJ2-1; tentative D call: TRBD1 (5 bases). V was cut by 4 bases and J by 9 bases, with 19 bases left in between. The V gene's germline CDR1 is MGHDK and CDR2 SYGVNS. The CDR3 sequence is 15 residues long. CDR3 sequence (DNA): TGTGCCAGCAGTGGGTCTAAGCTCCAGGGCCTTGAGCAGTTCTTC. Translation gives CASSGSKLQGLEQFF.

The chain carries TRBV11-2 and TRBJ2-7; TRBD2 matches 15 bases. With 5 bases clipped from V and 5 bases from J, the junction kept 4 bases outside the gene matches. The germline V gene encodes CDR1 SGHAT and CDR2 FQNNGV. CDR3 length equals 15 residues. CDR3 nucleotide sequence: TGTGCCAGCAGCCCCCGGACTAGCGGGAGGGACGAGCAGTACTTC. Its translation: CASSPRTSGRDEQYF.

The chain has TRBV4-2 and TRBJ1-5; TRBD1 is a possible D gene (5 bases). Germline V gene data show CDR1 as LGHNA and CDR2 as YNFKEQ. V was cut by 1 base and J by 0 bases, with 10 bases left in between. This CDR3 comprises 16 residues. The CDR3 DNA sequence: TGTGCCAGCAGCCAAGGGGTCGGGACTAGCAATCAGCCCCAGCATTTT. Encoded protein: CASSQGVGTSNQPQHF.

The CDR3 region has the DNA TGCGCCAGCAGCCCCCAGACTAGCGGGAGTGGCGGGGAGCTGTTTTTT. Its protein product is CASSPQTSGSGGELFF. This chain connects TRBV5-1 to TRBJ2-2, with TRBD2 matching over 12 bases. V shed 4 bases and J 7 bases; nucleotides not matched to a gene: 8. The CDR3 length is 16 residues. Germline V gene data show CDR1 as SGHRS and CDR2 as YFSETQ.

The chain links TRBV10-1 to TRBJ1-1, with D perhaps TRBD1 (5 bases). In germline, CDR1 is WNHNN, CDR2 SYGVQD (reference sequence). This CDR3 region has 13 residues. The V end was cut by 2 bases, the J end by 4 bases, with 8 bases between. The CDR3 DNA reads TGCGCCAGCAGTGAGCCGGGGACCACTGAAGCTTTCTTT. This encodes CASSEPGTTEAFF.

The table lists this clone with a count of one. V is TRBV29-1 and J is TRBJ1-2, with a weak D call TRBD1 (5 bases). V shed 7 bases and J shed 2 bases, with 8 bases lying between them. Germline CDR1 SQVTM, CDR2 ANQGSEA. The CDR3 runs to 11 residues. CDR3 in amino acids: CSGSGNYGYTF. The CDR3 nucleotides read TGCAGCGGCTCAGGGAACTATGGCTACACCTTC.

The chain uses TRBV6-5 and TRBJ2-5, with 10 positions matching TRBD2. The CDR3 covers 15 residues. Germline V CDR1 and CDR2: MNHEY, SVGAGI. V shed 6 bases and J 2 bases; nucleotides not matched to a gene: 6. CDR3 coding DNA: TGTGCCAGCAGCCAAACTAGCGGGAAACAAGAGACCCAGTACTTC. This sequence encodes CASSQTSGKQETQYF.

This CDR3 is CASSLRGLAGSTQYF. The CDR3 DNA reads TGTGCCAGCAGCCTCAGGGGACTAGCGGGGAGTACGCAGTATTTT. This chain links TRBV11-2 with TRBJ2-3; 13 bases map to TRBD2. The CDR3 is 15 amino acids. Germline trimming cut 5 bases from V and 8 bases from J; bases unmatched to any gene: 7. Looked up from germline, CDR1 is SGHAT and CDR2 is FQNNGV.

The gene calls are TRBV28 and TRBJ2-5, with D possibly TRBD2 on 7 matching bases. Germline assignment: CDR1 MDHEN and CDR2 SYDVKM. The CDR3 is 16 residues long. The V gene lost 3 bases and the J gene lost 1 base, with 15 bases spanning the gap. CDR3 region: CASSFGGALGQETQYF. The CDR3 DNA sequence: TGTGCCAGCAGTTTTGGGGGGGCACTTGGCCAAGAGACCCAGTACTTC.

J is TRBJ2-1 and V is TRBV19; possible D gene TRBD1, 5 bases. The V end lost 6 bases, the J end lost 5 bases, and 11 bases lay between the germline ends. CDR3 length: 13 amino acids. From germline, CDR1 is LNHDA and CDR2 SQIVND (reference sequence). CDR3 sequence: CASRKDTNNEQFF. The CDR3, as DNA: TGTGCCAGTAGGAAGGACACGAACAATGAGCAGTTCTTC.

The rearrangement uses TRBV5-6 and TRBJ2-2; tentatively, D is TRBD1 (6 bases). The germline V and J ends were trimmed by 4 bases and 3 bases, with 10 bases remaining between them. The CDR3 runs 14 residues. Germline V gives CDR1 SGHDT, CDR2 YYEEEE. The CDR3 sequence: CASSLTGDTGELFF. CDR3 DNA sequence: TGTGCCAGCAGCCTGACAGGAGACACCGGGGAGCTGTTTTTT.

This clone was seen only once. This chain links TRBV19 with TRBJ1-4; 7 nucleotides match TRBD1. Losses at the gene ends were 8 bases for V and 2 bases for J; bases not matched to a gene: 2. CDR3 length equals 13 residues. The germline V gene encodes CDR1 LNHDA and CDR2 SQIVND (reference sequence). This chain's CDR3 is CASVQGTNEKLFF. For the CDR3, the DNA is TGTGCCAGTGTACAGGGGACTAATGAAAAACTGTTTTTT.

The rearrangement links TRBV2 to TRBJ1-2; 9 bases are shared with TRBD1. V lost 7 bases to trimming and J lost 7 bases; unmatched junction nucleotides: 7. CDR3 size: 13 residues. Germline loops: CDR1 SNHLY, CDR2 FYNNEI. CDR3 bases: TGTGCCAGCAAATGGGGACAGGGTAGTGGCTACACCTTC. Translating it yields CASKWGQGSGYTF.

V and J are TRBV28 and TRBJ2-7; D remains ambiguous. Germline CDR1 MDHEN, CDR2 SYDVKM. The CDR3 has 16 amino acids. Trimming shortened V by 2 bases and J by 3 bases, and 17 bases separated the two germline ends. CDR3 sequence (DNA): TGTGCCAGCAGTTTACCCCAAGGGTCGGGTGTCTACGAGCAGTACTTC. It is translated as CASSLPQGSGVYEQYF.

This sequence joins TRBV5-6 and TRBJ1-6; no reliable D call. Trimming cost V 4 bases and J 8 bases, with 19 bases left between them. The CDR3 has 16 residues. Looked up from germline, CDR1 is SGHDT and CDR2 is YYEEEE. This chain's CDR3 is CASSVGGAVGDSPLHF. The CDR3 nucleotides read TGTGCCAGCAGCGTGGGAGGCGCCGTAGGAGATTCACCCCTCCACTTT.